This T cell receptor (beta chain) was documented in a study of blood T cell repertoires in COVID-19. Study-level information: Acute-phase and convalescent COVID-19 samples originated in the United States, Italy and Spain. T cells, B-cell-depleted T cells, or PBMCs supplied cDNA or gDNA.

Per the germline V gene, CDR1 is SEHNR and CDR2 is FQNEAQ (reference sequence). Trimming cost V 5 bases and J 0 bases, with 10 bases left between them. The CDR3 contains 14 residues. Data came from immunoSEQ multiplex PCR; TCRdb stores just in-frame clones and leaves some out. Of more than 25,000 clones listed, roughly 80% are singletons. Material for sequencing was peripheral blood. The chain employs TRBV7-9 and TRBJ1-1; perhaps TRBD1 as D (5 bases). The clonotype was recovered from a man aged 50-59 years with active or convalescent COVID-19. The DNA for the CDR3 is TGTGCCAGCAGCCTCACAGGAGTGAACACTGAAGCTTTCTTT. Protein product: CASSLTGVNTEAFF.